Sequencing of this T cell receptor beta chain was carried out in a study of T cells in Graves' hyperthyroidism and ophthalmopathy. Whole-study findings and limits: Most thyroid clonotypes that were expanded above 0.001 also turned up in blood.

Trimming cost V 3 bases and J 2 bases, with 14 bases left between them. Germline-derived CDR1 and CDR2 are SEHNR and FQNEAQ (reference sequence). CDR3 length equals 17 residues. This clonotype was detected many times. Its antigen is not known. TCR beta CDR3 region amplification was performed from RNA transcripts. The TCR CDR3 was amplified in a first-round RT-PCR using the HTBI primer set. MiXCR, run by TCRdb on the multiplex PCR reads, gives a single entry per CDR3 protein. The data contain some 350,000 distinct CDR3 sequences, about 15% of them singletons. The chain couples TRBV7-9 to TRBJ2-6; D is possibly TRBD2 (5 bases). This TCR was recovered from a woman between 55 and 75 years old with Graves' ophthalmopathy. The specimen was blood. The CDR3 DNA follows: TGTGCCAGCAGCTTCGGGGTTGAGGTCGCTGGGGCCAACGTCCTGACTTTC. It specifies CASSFGVEVAGANVLTF.